This T cell receptor beta chain originates from a study of OX40 agonist ivuxolimab in advanced cancers. The assay was immunoSEQ multiplex PCR, and TCRdb's table has in-frame clones only and misses some. Among 92,000 or so clones listed, about 80% were seen once. Germline-derived CDR1 and CDR2 are MNHEY and SMNVEV (reference sequence). CDR3 length: 13 amino acids. V lost 8 bases and J lost 6; bases outside the gene matches: 3. The V and J genes are TRBV27 and TRBJ1-6; 8 bases align to TRBD1. The origin of this receptor is an adult with an advanced solid tumor such as melanoma, head and neck, liver or kidney cancer. Here the sequenced sample was CD4+ or CD8+ T cells sorted from blood, taken in a trial of the OX40 agonist ivuxolimab. The DNA of the CDR3 is TGTGCCAGCTCTGGACAGGGTAATTCACCCCTCCACTTT. Translation: CASSGQGNSPLHF.